What follows are 24 T cell receptor beta chains derived from one specimen sequenced in a study of neoadjuvant nivolumab and ipilimumab in lung cancer. Repertoires were generated with immunoSEQ multiplex PCR, while TCRdb's copy carries only in-frame clones and drops some. This sample yields 10,000 to 15,000 clones, of which roughly 70% are seen a single time; less than 25% belongs to the top ten. The sequencing here drew on peripheral blood, taken after neoadjuvant nivolumab, alone or with ipilimumab, at or shortly before surgery. The receptors stem from an adult with non-small cell lung cancer.

This clone was seen just once. The genes are TRBV4-3 and TRBJ2-1; TRBD2 might be the D (5 bases). Deletions cut 1 base from V and 9 bases from J, with 7 bases between. The germline V gene encodes CDR1 LGHNA and CDR2 YSLEER. The CDR3 spans 12 residues. CDR3: CASSQVEGEQFF. The CDR3 nucleotides are TGCGCCAGCAGCCAAGTTGAGGGTGAGCAGTTCTTC.

The rearrangement uses TRBV9 and TRBJ2-1; D unresolved. CDR3 length equals 15 residues. Trimming removed 0 bases from V and 4 bases from J, with 11 bases in between. Germline V gene lookup returns CDR1 SGDLS and CDR2 YYNGEE. CDR3 sequence (DNA): TGTGCCAGCAGCGTAGGAGACTTTCCATACAATGAGCAGTTCTTC. Translation: CASSVGDFPYNEQFF.

The chain's CDR3 is CASMAEVNTEAFF. CDR3 sequence (DNA): TGTGCCAGCATGGCCGAAGTGAACACTGAAGCTTTCTTT. This chain uses TRBV11-2 with TRBJ1-1; D not certain. Germline-derived CDR1 and CDR2 are SGHAT and FQNNGV. The CDR3 has 13 amino acids. V lost 7 bases to trimming and J lost 0 bases, with 9 bases between them.

CDR3 sequence: CASFKDPNTGELFF. CDR3 coding DNA: TGCGCCAGCTTCAAGGACCCGAACACCGGGGAGCTGTTTTTT. The genes are TRBV5-1 and TRBJ2-2; D is ambiguous. Germline assignment: CDR1 SGHRS and CDR2 YFSETQ. The CDR3 sequence is 14 residues long. V lost 7 bases to trimming and J lost 0 bases, with 10 bases between them.

V usage is TRBV30 and J usage is TRBJ1-1, with D tentatively TRBD1 (5 bases). This CDR3 has 13 residues. Germline CDR1 GTSNPN, CDR2 SVGIG (reference sequence). V lost 2 bases, J lost 0 bases, and 7 bases lay in between. CDR3 sequence reads: CAWSRGLNTEAFF. As DNA, the CDR3 is TGTGCCTGGAGTAGGGGCCTGAACACTGAAGCTTTCTTT.

V is TRBV11-3 and J is TRBJ2-5, with D perhaps given as TRBD1 or TRBD2 (6 bases each). V was trimmed by 5 bases and J by 5 bases, leaving 15 bases between them. Germline V lookup: CDR1 SGHNT, CDR2 YENEEA. The CDR3 totals 14 residues. DNA for the CDR3: TGTGCCAGCAGCAGGGGGGCCGGGACGGAGACCCAGTACTTC. This codes for CASSRGAGTETQYF.

V and J are TRBV29-1 and TRBJ2-1, with D uncertain. The germline V gene has CDR1 SQVTM and CDR2 ANQGSEA. V lost 5 bases, J lost 8 bases, and 13 bases lay in between. CDR3 length: 12 amino acids. CDR3 DNA: TGCAGCGTTATGGAGACGGCGGATGAGCAGTTCTTC. Protein product: CSVMETADEQFF.

The rearrangement uses TRBV18 and TRBJ2-7; the D is unclear. Trimming pared 3 bases from V and 3 bases from J, leaving 6 bases between. From germline, CDR1 is KGHSH and CDR2 LQKENI. The CDR3 spans 12 residues. The CDR3 sequence is CASSPTYYEQYF. In nucleotides, the CDR3 is TGTGCCAGCTCACCGACGTACTACGAGCAGTACTTC.

The V gene is TRBV18, the J gene TRBJ2-2; D is possibly TRBD2 (7 bases). The V gene's germline CDR1 is KGHSH and CDR2 LQKENI. This CDR3 has 16 residues. V shed 3 bases and J shed 0 bases, with 11 bases lying between them. This CDR3 is CASSPGGGANTGELFF. The CDR3 bases are TGTGCCAGCTCACCCGGAGGGGGGGCGAACACCGGGGAGCTGTTTTTT.

This chain connects TRBV5-1 to TRBJ2-1, with 9 bases identical to TRBD2. This CDR3 spans 15 amino acids. V gave up 4 bases and J gave up 7 bases; unmatched junction bases: 9. Germline CDR1 reads SGHRS; CDR2 reads YFSETQ. The CDR3 nucleotides are TGCGCCAGCAGCCAGTACGCGGGAGGGCGAAATGAGCAGTTCTTC. It translates to CASSQYAGGRNEQFF.

The count of this clone is one. CDR3 sequence: CASSPPSGRYYEQYF. In DNA form, the CDR3 reads TGTGCCAGCTCACCACCTAGCGGGAGATACTACGAGCAGTACTTC. V usage is TRBV18 and J usage is TRBJ2-7; 9 nucleotides line up with TRBD2. CDR1 and CDR2 (germline): KGHSH, LQKENI. The junction had 3 bases not matched to a gene; V was cut back by 0 bases and J by 3 bases. This CDR3 has 15 residues.

This rearrangement joins TRBV30 to TRBJ2-6; D is unresolved. Trimming removed 6 bases from V and 1 base from J, with 13 bases in between. Germline CDR1 reads GTSNPN; CDR2 reads SVGIG (reference sequence). The CDR3 is 15 amino acids. CDR3 region: CACSLKGSGANVLTF. CDR3 DNA sequence: TGTGCCTGTTCCCTGAAGGGTTCTGGGGCCAACGTCCTGACTTTC.

The chain links TRBV6-5 to TRBJ1-2; TRBD1 matches 9 bases. The CDR3 contains 14 residues. Germline V gene data show CDR1 as MNHEY and CDR2 as SVGAGI. With 7 bases clipped from V and 7 bases from J, the junction kept 10 bases outside the gene matches. The CDR3 nucleotides are TGTGCCAGCACCCTGGGACAGGGCTTAGGTGGCTACACCTTC. Residues: CASTLGQGLGGYTF.

The chain is built from TRBV4-2 and TRBJ2-2, with D uncertain. Germline lookup yields CDR1 LGHNA and CDR2 YNFKEQ. V was shortened by 1 base and J by 6 bases, with 3 bases between the two germline ends. The CDR3 covers 12 residues. CDR3 protein: CASSQVPGELFF. The CDR3 nucleotides read TGTGCCAGCAGCCAAGTTCCCGGGGAGCTGTTTTTT.

V gene TRBV11-2 combines with J gene TRBJ2-1; D gene ambiguous. This CDR3 has 13 amino acids. V was trimmed by 5 bases and J by 7 bases, leaving 12 bases between them. CDR1 and CDR2 (germline): SGHAT, FQNNGV. The CDR3 is CASSPSNPNEQFF. The CDR3 DNA follows: TGTGCCAGCAGCCCCTCAAACCCGAATGAGCAGTTCTTC.

In its sample, this clone was seen a few times. The gene calls are TRBV5-1 and TRBJ2-1; D is possibly TRBD2 (6 bases). Germline loops: CDR1 SGHRS, CDR2 YFSETQ. The CDR3 has 13 amino acids. V lost 2 bases to trimming and J lost 11 bases, with 14 bases between them. The CDR3 nucleotides are TGCGCCAGCAGCTTAGGGCGGGATAGTCAGCAGTTCTTC. Its protein product is CASSLGRDSQQFF.

The J gene is TRBJ2-3, the V gene TRBV11-3; D tentatively fits TRBD1 or TRBD2 (7 bases each). Germline V lookup: CDR1 SGHNT, CDR2 YENEEA. V gave up 0 bases and J gave up 5 bases, with 18 bases separating them. The CDR3 loop spans 17 amino acids. The CDR3 DNA sequence: TGTGCCAGCAGCTTAGACGTGGGGAGGGGGCGCAAAGATACGCAGTATTTT. It encodes CASSLDVGRGRKDTQYF.

The chain employs TRBV5-1 and TRBJ1-2; 8 bases are a match to TRBD1. V shed 4 bases and J 8 bases; nucleotides not matched to a gene: 19. This CDR3 comprises 17 residues. The V gene's germline CDR1 is SGHRS and CDR2 YFSETQ. In DNA form, the CDR3 reads TGCGCCAGCAGCCCAGCCGGGACAGGAAGCCCGAATGTCGGCTACACCTTC. Its translation is CASSPAGTGSPNVGYTF.

The chain employs TRBV4-2 and TRBJ2-3; TRBD2 matches 7 bases. CDR3 length: 15 amino acids. Germline CDR1 is LGHNA and CDR2 is YNFKEQ. Trimming cost V 1 base and J 4 bases; bases outside gene matches: 5. This CDR3 reads CASSQVERDADTQYF. Here the CDR3 DNA reads TGTGCCAGCAGCCAAGTTGAGCGGGATGCAGATACGCAGTATTTT.

The J gene is TRBJ2-5, the V gene TRBV14; D is perhaps TRBD2 (6 bases). Trimming took 4 bases from V and 5 from J, leaving 26 bases between them. The length of the CDR3 is 18 residues. Germline V gene lookup returns CDR1 SGHDN and CDR2 FVKESK. The CDR3 DNA is TGTGCCAGCAGCCCGAGGGAAGCGGGCTACCTCCAAGGGGAGACCCAGTACTTC. This gives the protein CASSPREAGYLQGETQYF.

Only a few counts were recorded for this clone. CDR3 bases: TGTGCCAGCAGTGCGGCCAGGGACGAGCAGTACTTC. Translation: CASSAARDEQYF. The genes are TRBV2 and TRBJ2-7; D is possibly TRBD1 (5 bases). V gave up 4 bases and J gave up 5 bases, with 9 bases separating them. Germline CDR1 reads SNHLY; CDR2 reads FYNNEI. The length of the CDR3 is 12 residues.

V is TRBV11-2 and J is TRBJ2-2; TRBD1 agrees at 8 bases. CDR1 and CDR2 from the germline V gene are SGHAT and FQNNGV. J gave up 1 base and V 6 bases, and 10 bases lay outside the gene matches. The CDR3 covers 17 residues. The CDR3 region is CASRPIRGRRNTGELFF. CDR3 sequence (DNA): TGTGCCAGCAGACCGATCAGGGGGCGGCGGAACACCGGGGAGCTGTTTTTT.

The CDR3 loop is CASSPLASDEQFF. DNA of the CDR3: TGTGCCAGCTCACCACTAGCGTCTGATGAGCAGTTCTTC. The chain uses TRBV18 and TRBJ2-1; D might be TRBD2 (5 bases). The CDR3 has 13 amino acids. Trimming left V 1 base short and J 8 bases short, with 9 bases between. The germline gives CDR1 KGHSH, CDR2 LQKENI.

In regard to this clone: The same CDR3 can be traced to other DNA sequences in this sample. V and J are TRBV18 and TRBJ1-3; D is unclear. Trimming removed 2 bases at V and 0 bases at J, with 8 bases between. Germline V CDR1 and CDR2: KGHSH, LQKENI. This CDR3 is built from 15 residues. CDR3 nucleotides: TGTGCCAGCTCACCATCCGGGGACTCTGGAAACACCATATATTTT. Translating gives CASSPSGDSGNTIYF. Combining the CDR3 with reference TRBV18 and TRBJ1-3 gives the whole variable domain NAGVMQNPRHLVRRRGQEARLRCSPMKGHSHVYWYRQLPEEGLKFMVYLQKENIIDESGMPKERFSAEFPKEGPSILRIQQVVRGDSAAYFCASSPSGDSGNTIYFGEGSWLTVV.